This TCR beta chain was observed in a study of cytomegalovirus exposure and HLA in healthy donors. Study summary: Earlier work reported 100 million to 130 million unique TCR beta sequences from about 180 million T cells. From HLA-typed donors, an early data release held 70 million to 95 million unique TCRs. Points from the study as a whole: Reports credit the classifier with highly specific, highly sensitive diagnosis of cytomegalovirus status. Cytomegalovirus association was assigned to about 150 TCR beta chains.

Germline V gives CDR1 SQVTM, CDR2 ANQGSEA. The V segment lost 4 bases and the J segment 5 bases; nucleotides outside the gene matches: 3. The CDR3 loop spans 13 amino acids. In its sample, this clone was seen a few times. Its antigen remains unknown. Primers for the PCR totalled 60 Vbeta and 13 Jbeta. Libraries were prepared by immunoSEQ multiplex PCR; TCRdb keeps only in-frame clonotypes and omits some of them. The sample gives 82,000 or so clones, 10% of which show up once; approximately 24% is in the top ten. The sample comprised PBMCs. The TCR originated in a man aged 55 to 69 in good health and CMV-seropositive. The V gene is TRBV29-1, the J gene TRBJ2-3; TRBD2 aligns across 10 bases. The CDR3 DNA sequence: TGCAGCGTTGCCTGGACTAGCGGAGATACGCAGTATTTT. It specifies CSVAWTSGDTQYF.